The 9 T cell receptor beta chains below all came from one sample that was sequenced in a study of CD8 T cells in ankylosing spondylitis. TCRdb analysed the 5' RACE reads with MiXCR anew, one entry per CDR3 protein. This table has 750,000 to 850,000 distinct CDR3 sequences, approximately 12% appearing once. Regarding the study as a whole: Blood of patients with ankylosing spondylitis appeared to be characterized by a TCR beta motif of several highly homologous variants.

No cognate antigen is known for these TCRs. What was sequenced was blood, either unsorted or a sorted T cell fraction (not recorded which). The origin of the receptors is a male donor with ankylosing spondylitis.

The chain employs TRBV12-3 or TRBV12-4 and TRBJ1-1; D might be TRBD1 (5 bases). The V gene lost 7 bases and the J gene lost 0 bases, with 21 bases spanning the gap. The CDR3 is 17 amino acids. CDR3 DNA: TGTGCCAGCACCCCCACTCTTCGGCCAGGGATGAACACTGAAGCTTTCTTT. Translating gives CASTPTLRPGMNTEAFF.

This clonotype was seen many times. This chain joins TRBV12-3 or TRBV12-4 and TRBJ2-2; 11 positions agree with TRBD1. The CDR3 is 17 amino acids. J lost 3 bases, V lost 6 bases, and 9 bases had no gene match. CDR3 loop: CASSHGGTGGYTGELFF. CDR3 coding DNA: TGTGCCAGCAGCCACGGAGGGACAGGGGGGTACACCGGGGAGCTGTTTTTT.

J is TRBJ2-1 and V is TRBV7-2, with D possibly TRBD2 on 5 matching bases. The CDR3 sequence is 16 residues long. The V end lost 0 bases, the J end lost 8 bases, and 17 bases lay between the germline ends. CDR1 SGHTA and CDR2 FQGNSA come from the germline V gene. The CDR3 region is CASSLAWHGGRDEQFF. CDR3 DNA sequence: TGTGCCAGCAGCTTAGCGTGGCATGGAGGCCGCGATGAGCAGTTCTTC.

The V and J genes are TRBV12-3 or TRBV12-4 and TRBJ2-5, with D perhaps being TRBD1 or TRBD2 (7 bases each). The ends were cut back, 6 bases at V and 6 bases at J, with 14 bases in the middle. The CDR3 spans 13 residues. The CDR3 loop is CASSRDSGKTQYF. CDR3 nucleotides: TGTGCCAGCAGCCGGGACAGCGGGAAGACCCAGTACTTC.

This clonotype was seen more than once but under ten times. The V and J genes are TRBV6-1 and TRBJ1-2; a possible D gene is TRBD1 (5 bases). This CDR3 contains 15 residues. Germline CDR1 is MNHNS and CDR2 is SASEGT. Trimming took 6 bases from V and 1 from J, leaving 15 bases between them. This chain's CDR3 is CASRKGRAFNYGYTF. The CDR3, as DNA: TGTGCCAGCAGGAAAGGCAGGGCCTTTAACTATGGCTACACCTTC.

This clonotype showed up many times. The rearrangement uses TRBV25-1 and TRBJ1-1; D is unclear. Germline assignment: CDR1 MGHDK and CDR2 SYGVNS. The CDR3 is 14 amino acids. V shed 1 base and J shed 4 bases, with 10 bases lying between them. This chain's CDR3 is CASSEWEGITEAFF. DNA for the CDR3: TGTGCCAGCAGTGAATGGGAGGGAATCACTGAAGCTTTCTTT. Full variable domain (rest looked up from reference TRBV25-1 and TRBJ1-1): EADIYQTPRYLVIGTGKKITLECSQTMGHDKMYWYQQDPGMELHLIHYSYGVNSTEKGDLSSESTVSRIRTEHFPLTLESARPSHTSQYLCASSEWEGITEAFFGQGTRLTVV.

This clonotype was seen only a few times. CDR3 sequence: CATRDPSRGYTF. The CDR3 coding sequence is TGTGCCACCCGAGACCCCTCAAGAGGCTACACCTTC. The V call is TRBV6-2 or TRBV6-3, the J call TRBJ1-2; no reliable D call. The ends were cut back, 10 bases at V and 8 bases at J, with 17 bases in the middle. This CDR3 spans 12 amino acids. Looked up from germline, CDR1 is MNHEY and CDR2 is SVGEGT.

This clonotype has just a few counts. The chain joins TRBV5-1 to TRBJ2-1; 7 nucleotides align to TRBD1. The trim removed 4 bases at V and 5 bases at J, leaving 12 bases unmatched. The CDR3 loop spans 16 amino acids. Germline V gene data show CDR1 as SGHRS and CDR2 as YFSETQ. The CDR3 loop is CASSPVLSGGNNEQFF. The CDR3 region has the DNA TGCGCCAGCAGCCCGGTGTTGTCAGGGGGAAACAATGAGCAGTTCTTC.

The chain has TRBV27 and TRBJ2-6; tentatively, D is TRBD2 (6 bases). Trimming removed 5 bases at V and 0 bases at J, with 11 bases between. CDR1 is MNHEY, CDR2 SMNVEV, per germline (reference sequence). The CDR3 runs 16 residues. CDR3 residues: CASSAGLSSGANVLTF. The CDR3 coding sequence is TGTGCCAGCAGTGCGGGATTGAGCTCTGGGGCCAACGTCCTGACTTTC.